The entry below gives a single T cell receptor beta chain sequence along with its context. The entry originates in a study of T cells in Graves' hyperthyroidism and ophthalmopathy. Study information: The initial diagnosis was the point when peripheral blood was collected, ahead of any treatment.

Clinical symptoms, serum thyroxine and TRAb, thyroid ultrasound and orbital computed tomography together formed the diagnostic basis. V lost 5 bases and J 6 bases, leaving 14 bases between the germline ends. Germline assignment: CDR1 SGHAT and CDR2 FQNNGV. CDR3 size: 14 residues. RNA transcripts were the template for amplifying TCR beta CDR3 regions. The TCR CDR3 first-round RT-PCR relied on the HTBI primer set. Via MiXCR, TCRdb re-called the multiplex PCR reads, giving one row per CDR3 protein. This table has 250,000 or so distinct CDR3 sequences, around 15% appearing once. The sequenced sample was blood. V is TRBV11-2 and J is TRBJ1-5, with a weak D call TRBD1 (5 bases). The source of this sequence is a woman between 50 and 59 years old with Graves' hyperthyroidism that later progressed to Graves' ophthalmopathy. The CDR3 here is CASSPTYRGQPQHF. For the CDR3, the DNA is TGTGCCAGCAGCCCGACTTATAGGGGTCAGCCCCAGCATTTT.